This T cell receptor (beta chain) was captured in a study of blood T cell repertoires in COVID-19. About the study: Collection of acute and convalescent COVID-19 samples took place in the United States, Italy and Spain. PBMCs, B-cell-depleted T cells, or T cells were the source of the cDNA or gDNA that made up the material.

Original methodology: Nucleated cell number was recorded as an estimate derived from reference gene primer amplification. Measured with immunoSEQ multiplex PCR; TCRdb has only the in-frame clones, and not every one. V, J and clone size were drawn from that table, and D and trimming were deduced from the DNA. The sample contains over 80,000 clones, roughly 90% of which appear only once. V gave up 0 bases and J gave up 7 bases, with 12 bases separating them. This CDR3 has 15 amino acids. Germline CDR1 is LGHNA and CDR2 is YSLEER. The chain recombines TRBV4-3 with TRBJ1-4, with D hard to call. The receptor was isolated from a man older than 75 with active or convalescent COVID-19. Sequenced: peripheral blood. The CDR3 here is CASSQDGLGGEKLFF. The DNA for the CDR3 is TGCGCCAGCAGCCAAGACGGGCTAGGAGGTGAAAAACTGTTTTTT.